The following is a T cell receptor (beta chain) sequence with its context. These data belong to a study of blood T cell repertoires in COVID-19. In the original processing: Amplification of reference gene primers was used by the study to estimate nucleated cell counts. The assay was immunoSEQ multiplex PCR, and TCRdb's table has in-frame clones only and misses some. V and J calls and clone size are those listed in that table; D and trimming were worked out from the DNA. The repertoire holds a few hundred thousand clones, approximately 88% seen once, with under 2% in the top ten. This TCR derives from a woman in her twenties or thirties with COVID-19, enrolled during active disease. Sequencing was done on a sample of peripheral blood.

The CDR3 bases are TGTGCCAGCAGCGTAGGGGGCAGAGGCTACTCCTACGAGCAGTACTTC. It translates to CASSVGGRGYSYEQYF. This chain uses TRBV9 with TRBJ2-7, with D tentatively TRBD1 (5 bases). This CDR3 is 16 amino acids long. V was pared by 0 bases and J by 0 bases, with 13 bases between. Germline-derived CDR1 and CDR2 are SGDLS and YYNGEE. The full variable domain, completed using reference TRBV9 and TRBJ2-7, is DSGVTQTPKHLITATGQRVTLRCSPRSGDLSVYWYQQSLDQGLQFLIQYYNGEERAKGNILERFSAQQFPDLHSELNLSSLELGDSALYFCASSVGGRGYSYEQYFGPGTRLTVT.